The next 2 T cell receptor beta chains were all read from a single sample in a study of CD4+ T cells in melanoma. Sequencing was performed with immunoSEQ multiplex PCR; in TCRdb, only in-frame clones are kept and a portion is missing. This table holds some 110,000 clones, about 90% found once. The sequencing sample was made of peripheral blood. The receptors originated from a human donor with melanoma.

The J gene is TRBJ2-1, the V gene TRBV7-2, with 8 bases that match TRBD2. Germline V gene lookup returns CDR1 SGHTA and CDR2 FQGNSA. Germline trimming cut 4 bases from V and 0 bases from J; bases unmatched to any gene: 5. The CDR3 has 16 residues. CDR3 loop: CASSSSGGTSYNEQFF. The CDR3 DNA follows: TGTGCCAGCAGCTCAAGCGGGGGTACCTCCTACAATGAGCAGTTCTTC. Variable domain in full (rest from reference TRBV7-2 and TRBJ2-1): GAGVSQSPSNKVTEKGKDVELRCDPISGHTALYWYRQSLGQGLEFLIYFQGNSAPDKSGLPSDRFSAERTGGSVSTLTIQRTQQEDSAVYLCASSSSGGTSYNEQFFGPGTRLTVL.

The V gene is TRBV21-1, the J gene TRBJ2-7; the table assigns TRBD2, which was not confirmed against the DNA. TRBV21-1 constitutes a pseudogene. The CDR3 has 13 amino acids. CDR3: CASSNRTQRLEYF. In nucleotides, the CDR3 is TGTGCCAGCAGTAATCGTACTCAAAGATTAGAGTACTTC.